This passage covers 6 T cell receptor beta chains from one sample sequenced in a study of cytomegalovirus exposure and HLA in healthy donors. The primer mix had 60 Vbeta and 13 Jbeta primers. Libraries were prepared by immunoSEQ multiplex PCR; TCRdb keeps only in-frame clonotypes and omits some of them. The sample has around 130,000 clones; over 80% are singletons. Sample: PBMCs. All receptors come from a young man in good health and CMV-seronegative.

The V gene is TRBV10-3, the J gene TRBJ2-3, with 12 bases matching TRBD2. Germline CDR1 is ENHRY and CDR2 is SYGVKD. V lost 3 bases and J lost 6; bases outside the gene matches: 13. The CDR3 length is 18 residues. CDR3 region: CAISDSLGTSGRRDTQYF. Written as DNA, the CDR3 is TGTGCCATCAGTGACTCCCTTGGGACTAGCGGGCGGCGGGATACGCAGTATTTT.

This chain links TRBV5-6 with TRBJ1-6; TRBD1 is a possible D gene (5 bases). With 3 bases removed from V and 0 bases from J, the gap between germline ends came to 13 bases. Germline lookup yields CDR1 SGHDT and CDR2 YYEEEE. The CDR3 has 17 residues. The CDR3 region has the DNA TGTGCCAGCAGCTCGGGACTCTCGAGCTCCTATAATTCACCCCTCCACTTT. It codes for CASSSGLSSSYNSPLHF.

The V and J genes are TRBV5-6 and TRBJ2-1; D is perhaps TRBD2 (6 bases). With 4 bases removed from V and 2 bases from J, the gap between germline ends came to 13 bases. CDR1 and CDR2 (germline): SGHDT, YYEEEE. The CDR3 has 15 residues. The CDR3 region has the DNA TGTGCCAGCAGCACCCGGGGGAGCCCCTACAATGAGCAGTTCTTC. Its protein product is CASSTRGSPYNEQFF.

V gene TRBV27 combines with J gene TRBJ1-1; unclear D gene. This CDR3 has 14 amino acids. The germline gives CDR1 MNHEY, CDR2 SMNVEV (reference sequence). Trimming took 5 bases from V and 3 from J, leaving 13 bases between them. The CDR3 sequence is CASSPTRRYTEAFF. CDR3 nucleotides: TGTGCCAGCAGTCCGACACGAAGGTACACTGAAGCTTTCTTT.

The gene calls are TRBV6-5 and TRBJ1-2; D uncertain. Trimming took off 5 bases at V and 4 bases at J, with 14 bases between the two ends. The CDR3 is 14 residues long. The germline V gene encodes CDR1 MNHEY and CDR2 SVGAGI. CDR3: CASSEQGAVYGYTF. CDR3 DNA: TGTGCCAGCAGTGAGCAAGGAGCAGTCTATGGCTACACCTTC.

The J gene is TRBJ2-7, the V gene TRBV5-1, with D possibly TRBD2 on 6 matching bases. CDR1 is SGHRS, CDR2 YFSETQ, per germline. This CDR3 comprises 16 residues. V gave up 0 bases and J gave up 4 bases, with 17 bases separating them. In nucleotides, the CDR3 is TGCGCCAGCAGCTTGGCTGACGGGGGAACCCGATACGAGCAGTACTTC. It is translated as CASSLADGGTRYEQYF. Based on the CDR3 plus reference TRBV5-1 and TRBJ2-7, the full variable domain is KAGVTQTPRYLIKTRGQQVTLSCSPISGHRSVSWYQQTPGQGLQFLFEYFSETQRNKGNFPGRFSGRQFSNSRSEMNVSTLELGDSALYLCASSLADGGTRYEQYFGPGTRLTVT.